This is a list of T cell receptor beta chains from one sample in a study of vaccination effects on CD4 cells after COVID-19. These receptors have no known antigen. Generated by immunoSEQ multiplex PCR, the TCRdb table keeps only in-frame clones and is missing some. The sample has around 63,000 clones; about 80% are singletons. Sequenced here: CD4+ T cells from PBMCs cultured with HCoV-OC43 spike peptides, sampled before COVID-19 vaccination. The receptor source for this set is a human donor who received a COVID-19 vaccine. Both conserved end residues are part of each CDR3. D genes are given only for firm matches. Some rows have no size entry. The others give once, few or many, or a class for an expanded clone.

few	TRBV2	TRBJ1-4	TRBD1	TGTGCCAGCAGGAGGACAGGGGGCGATGAAAAACTGTTTTTT	CASRRTGGDEKLFF
few	TRBV5-1	TRBJ2-2	-	TGCGCCAGCAGCTTGGACCCAGCGGGGAACACCGGGGAGCTGTTTTTT	CASSLDPAGNTGELFF
-	TRBV5-1	TRBJ1-1	-	TGCGCCAGCAGCTTGATCCCCGGCGGGAACACTGAAGCTTTCTTT	CASSLIPGGNTEAFF
-	TRBV9	TRBJ1-3	-	TGTGCCAGCAGCCCAACCGGGGGTGCTGGAAACACCATATATTTT	CASSPTGGAGNTIYF
once	TRBV10-2	TRBJ2-6	-	TGCGCCAGCAGCCGCGGGGCAAATTCTGGGGCCAACGTCCTGACTTTC	CASSRGANSGANVLTF
-	TRBV7-2	TRBJ1-4	-	TGTGCCAGCAGCCTGTCAGGGGTCCTAAATGAAAAACTGTTTTTT	CASSLSGVLNEKLFF
-	TRBV28	TRBJ1-3	-	TGTGCCAGCAGAGGAAGTACAGGGATTGGAAACACCATATATTTT	CASRGSTGIGNTIYF
-	TRBV7-3	TRBJ2-1	TRBD2	TGTGCCAGCAGCTCTCTCCCGGGGGGGTCCTATGAGCAGTTCTTC	CASSSLPGGSYEQFF
-	TRBV25-1	TRBJ2-3	-	TGTGCCAGCAGTATAGCAGGGGACACAGATACGCAGTATTTT	CASSIAGDTDTQYF
-	TRBV9	TRBJ2-3	-	TGTGCCAGCAGCCCGTATCCTAGCACAGATACGCAGTATTTT	CASSPYPSTDTQYF
-	TRBV7-9	TRBJ1-1	TRBD1	TGTGCCAGCAGCGAAACGACAGGGAACAGGGCTTTCTTT	CASSETTGNRAFF
-	TRBV5-1	TRBJ2-2	-	TGCGCCAGCAGCTTAGACGGGGACACCGGGGAGCTGTTTTTT	CASSLDGDTGELFF
once	TRBV19	TRBJ2-5	TRBD2	TGTGCCAGCAGGGACCAGCGGGGCGGCGAGACCCAGTACTTC	CASRDQRGGETQYF
few	TRBV6-5	TRBJ1-6	-	TGTGCCAGCAGTCATAACGGACGGCTGAATTCACCCCTCCACTTT	CASSHNGRLNSPLHF
once	TRBV5-1	TRBJ2-3	TRBD1	TGCGCCAGCCGTCCCTCTACCGGGACAGGGAGCACAGATACGCAGTATTTT	CASRPSTGTGSTDTQYF
-	TRBV3-1/TRBV3-2	TRBJ2-5	-	TGTGCCAGCAGCCGATCCTTCTGCCGGGGTAGGGGAGAGACCCAGTACTTC	CASSRSFCRGRGETQYF
-	TRBV2	TRBJ2-1	TRBD1	TGTGCCAGCAGTGAAGAAGGGGGCGCATCGAATGAGCAGTTCTTC	CASSEEGGASNEQFF
-	TRBV19	TRBJ1-6	-	TGTGCCAGTAGTATAGACGGGATTACCCTCCACTTT	CASSIDGITLHF
-	TRBV6-4	TRBJ1-2	-	TGTGCCAGCAGTGACGTCGGGGGCTACACCTTC	CASSDVGGYTF
-	TRBV6-5	TRBJ2-2	-	TGTGCCAGCAGTAATTTCGGAGGGCACACCGGGGAGCTGTTTTTT	CASSNFGGHTGELFF
-	TRBV5-6	TRBJ2-3	-	TGTGCCAGCAGGGACCTTCGCACAGATACGCAGTATTTT	CASRDLRTDTQYF
-	TRBV3-1/TRBV3-2	TRBJ2-5	TRBD2	TGTGCCAGCAGCCACCTAGCGGGGCAAGAGACCCAGTACTTC	CASSHLAGQETQYF
-	TRBV10-3	TRBJ1-3	-	TGTGCCATCAGCGACACAGGTTCCTCTGGAAACACCATATATTTT	CAISDTGSSGNTIYF
-	TRBV10-3	TRBJ2-1	-	TGTGCCATCAGTGAGGCCACGTCGGGGAATGAGCAGTTCTTC	CAISEATSGNEQFF
-	TRBV3-1/TRBV3-2	TRBJ1-4	-	TGTGCCAGCAGCCACAATCCGGGACAAGGGGAAAAACTGTTTTTT	CASSHNPGQGEKLFF
-	TRBV30	TRBJ1-6	TRBD1	TGTGCCTGGGGTAGACAGGGAAACAATTCACCCCTCCACTTT	CAWGRQGNNSPLHF
-	TRBV19	TRBJ1-5	TRBD1	TGTGCCAGTAATACTGGACAGGGCAATCAGCCCCAGCATTTT	CASNTGQGNQPQHF
once	TRBV5-5	TRBJ2-6	-	TGTGCCAGCAGCTTGTCGATAACTTCTGGGGCCAACGTCCTGACTTTC	CASSLSITSGANVLTF
-	TRBV19	TRBJ2-2	TRBD2	TGTGCCAGTAGCCCCGGCTGGGCTAGCGGGCGGGTCGGGGAGCTGTTTTTT	CASSPGWASGRVGELFF
-	TRBV27	TRBJ1-2	TRBD1	TGTGCCAGCAGTTTATACGGACAGGGGAGAAATGGCTACACCTTC	CASSLYGQGRNGYTF
once	TRBV5-1	TRBJ1-2	-	TGCGCCAGCAGCTTGGGGGTGGGGGACAACGGCTACACCTTC	CASSLGVGDNGYTF
-	TRBV6-1	TRBJ1-1	TRBD1	TGTGCCAGCAGTGGCATGACAGGGTTCCTCACTGAAGCTTTCTTT	CASSGMTGFLTEAFF
-	TRBV13	TRBJ1-5	TRBD1	TGTGCCAGCAGCCGGGGACAGGGGAATCAGCCCCAGCATTTT	CASSRGQGNQPQHF
-	TRBV2	TRBJ1-2	-	TGTGCCAGCAGTCCTCAGGGTTATGGCTACACCTTC	CASSPQGYGYTF
-	TRBV15	TRBJ1-6	TRBD1	TGTGCCACCAGCAGCGGCCGGGACAGGGAGAATTCACCCCTCCACTTT	CATSSGRDRENSPLHF
-	TRBV6-2/TRBV6-3	TRBJ2-1	-	TGTGCCAGCAGTTACCAGATCGCAGGTTACAATGAGCAGTTCTTC	CASSYQIAGYNEQFF
-	TRBV2	TRBJ2-3	-	TGTGCCAGCAGTGAAGAGGGTTCAGATACGCAGTATTTT	CASSEEGSDTQYF
-	TRBV20-1	TRBJ2-5	TRBD1	TGCAGTGCTAGTAAGGGGGCGTCGACTGAGACCCAGTACTTC	CSASKGASTETQYF
-	TRBV6-5	TRBJ1-4	-	TGTGCCACTGACGGGCGCCGGACTAATGAAAAACTGTTTTTT	CATDGRRTNEKLFF
-	TRBV25-1	TRBJ1-6	-	TGTGCCAGCAGTGATACGTTGGGGAATTCACCCCTCCACTTT	CASSDTLGNSPLHF
-	TRBV2	TRBJ1-4	-	TGTGCCAGCAGTGGGGGCACAATTAATGAAAAACTGTTTTTT	CASSGGTINEKLFF